This T cell receptor beta chain was identified during a study of CD8 T cells in Susac syndrome. The CDR3 runs 14 residues. Germline-derived CDR1 and CDR2 are SGDLS and YYNGEE. With V trimmed by 7 bases and J by 5 bases, 11 bases remained unmatched. An input of about 0.5 to 1 ug of RNA was subjected to reverse transcription using random hexamers. Each CDR3 protein gets one entry after TCRdb re-called the immunoSEQ multiplex PCR reads with MiXCR. Among roughly 200,000 distinct CDR3 sequences listed, roughly 92% were seen once. The chain uses TRBV9 and TRBJ2-5; 7 nucleotides align to TRBD1. This clonotype originated in a human donor in good health. The material sequenced was CD4+ T cells from PBMCs. As DNA, the CDR3 is TGTGCCAGCTGGACAGGAGTCCTCGGGGAGACCCAGTACTTC. It translates to CASWTGVLGETQYF.